The entry that follows covers one T cell receptor beta chain sequence. The specificity of this receptor is unknown. Qualities for individual bases were not recorded, and no much larger clone is one base off. The sample is drawn from a study of early T cells in non-severe SARS-CoV-2 infection (dated by TCRdb to the early 2020s). In terms of the full investigation: TCR sequencing used bulk RNA from unsorted whole blood, so alpha and beta chains could not be paired. Overall study outcomes, separate from this receptor: VDJdb matching was skewed toward anti-spike CD8 responses, so virus-specific expansions were likely underestimated and private and CD4 specificities were missed.

The CDR3 covers 16 residues, taking in both the cysteine and the phenylalanine. Only the CDR3 DNA is retained, 48 bases long and in frame from the first base. Trimming at the junction amounts to 4 bases on V and 0 bases on J, and the germline ends lie 12 bases apart. The protocol used for the library was 5' RACE. For sequencing, a NextSeq 500 was employed. The TCR library protocol attached unique molecular identifiers to individual cDNA molecules to correct for sequencing error and PCR bias. TCR alpha and beta chains were both sequenced, and the abundances of alpha and beta sequences in each sample were closely correlated with each other. In the original analysis: V gene, J gene and CDR3 annotation of TCR sequences was performed with Decombinator V4. Expanded TCRs were defined as changing significantly between any two time points under a Poisson model with p below 0.0001. Abundances of TCRs were expressed as counts per million after normalisation to the total number of TCRs sequenced in each sample. MAIT TCRs were defined by TRAV1-2 paired with TRAJ12, TRAJ20 or TRAJ33, and iNKT TCRs by TRAV10 paired with TRAJ18. VDJdb, accessed 1 November 2021, was searched for CMV, EBV and SARS-CoV-2 annotated TCRs, excluding TCRs annotated for multiple antigens. The public reads were run again by TCRdb, first through fastp at Q25 and then through MiXCR, and only productive beta chains were kept. Identical CDR3 proteins give one entry, which carries the most common genes and DNA. TCRdb, not the authors, supplied the V and J calls. The sample table records roughly 86,000 distinct CDR3 sequences; roughly 14% of these occur just once. About 0.59% of the sample comes from the top ten.

A case-control design nested within a healthcare worker cohort in London, UK, was used, with weekly nasopharyngeal swab PCR tests and blood sampling performed. Healthcare workers were recruited between 23 and 31 March 2020, during the week of the UK lockdown, and were followed weekly for up to about 15 weeks. This sequence originates from an adult who was a healthcare worker with PCR-confirmed SARS-CoV-2 infection or an uninfected control (not recorded which). The rearrangement joined TRBV12-3 or TRBV12-4 to TRBJ1-4; the D segment could be TRBD1, given 6 matching bases. The sequencing sample was made of whole blood. Read as DNA, the sequence is TGTGCCAGCAGTTCGGGGGCCGCCCCAACTAATGAAAAACTGTTTTTT. Its translation reads: CASSSGAAPTNEKLFF.